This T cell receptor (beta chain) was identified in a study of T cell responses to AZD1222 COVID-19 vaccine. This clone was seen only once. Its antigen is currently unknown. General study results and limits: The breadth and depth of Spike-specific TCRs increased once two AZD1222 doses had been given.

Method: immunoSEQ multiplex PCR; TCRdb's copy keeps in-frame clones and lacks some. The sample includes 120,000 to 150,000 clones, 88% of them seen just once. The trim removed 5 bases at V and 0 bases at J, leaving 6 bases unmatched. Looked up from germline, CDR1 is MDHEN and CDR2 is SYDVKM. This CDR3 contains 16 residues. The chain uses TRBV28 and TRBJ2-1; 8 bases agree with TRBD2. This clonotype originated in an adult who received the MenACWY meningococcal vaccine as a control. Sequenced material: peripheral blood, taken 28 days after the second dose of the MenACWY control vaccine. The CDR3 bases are TGTGCCAGCAGTGAGCAGCGGGGGAGCTCCTACAATGAGCAGTTCTTC. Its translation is CASSEQRGSSYNEQFF.